This record covers a single TCR beta chain. Its matching antigen is unknown. These data belong to a study of T cell responses to AZD1222 COVID-19 vaccine. Study-level results: Across spike, vaccine-associated CD4 TCRs were found, dominant at 160-218 and 743-854.

Sequencing was performed with immunoSEQ multiplex PCR; in TCRdb, only in-frame clones are kept and a portion is missing. The table includes about 84,000 clones, over 75% detected once. This CDR3 spans 12 amino acids. The germline V and J ends were trimmed by 8 bases and 2 bases, with 9 bases remaining between them. The sample was peripheral blood, taken 28 days after the second AZD1222 dose. The sequence was obtained from an adult who received the AZD1222 COVID-19 vaccine. The chain joins TRBV12-3 or TRBV12-4 to TRBJ1-2, with no clear D. The CDR3 DNA reads as TGTGCCAGCCAGCGGGGAAACTATGGCTACACCTTC. Translating it yields CASQRGNYGYTF.